The clone carrying this TCR beta chain was recorded many times. The sample originates from a study of technical replicates of blood from four donors. Using immunoSEQ multiplex PCR, the repertoire was profiled, and TCRdb retains in-frame clones only, with some absent. The data contain 60,000 to 80,000 clones, around 92% of them singletons. This CDR3 has 14 residues. The germline V gene has CDR1 SGHRS and CDR2 YFSETQ. The V gene lost 4 bases and the J gene lost 8 bases, with 13 bases spanning the gap. The sequence was collected from a human donor in good health. Some clones in this sample may be carry-over from other donors' samples. Sample: PBMCs. This chain connects TRBV5-1 to TRBJ1-6; D unresolved. The CDR3 region is CASSAGGGYSPLHF. The DNA for the CDR3 is TGCGCCAGCAGCGCGGGAGGCGGGTATTCACCCCTCCACTTT.